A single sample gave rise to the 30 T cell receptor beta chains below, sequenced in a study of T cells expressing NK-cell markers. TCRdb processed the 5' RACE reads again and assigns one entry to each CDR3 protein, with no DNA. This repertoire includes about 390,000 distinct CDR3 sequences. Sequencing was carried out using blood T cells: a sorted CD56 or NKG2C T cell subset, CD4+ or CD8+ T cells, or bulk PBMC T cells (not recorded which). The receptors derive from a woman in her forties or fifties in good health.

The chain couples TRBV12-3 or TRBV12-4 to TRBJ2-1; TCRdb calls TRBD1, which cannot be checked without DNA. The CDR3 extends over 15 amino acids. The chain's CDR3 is CASRNRTGTVDEQFF.

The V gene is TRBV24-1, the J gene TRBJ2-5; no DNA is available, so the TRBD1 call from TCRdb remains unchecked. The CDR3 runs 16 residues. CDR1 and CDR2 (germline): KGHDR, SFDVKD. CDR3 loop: CATSLSARGPLGGQYF.

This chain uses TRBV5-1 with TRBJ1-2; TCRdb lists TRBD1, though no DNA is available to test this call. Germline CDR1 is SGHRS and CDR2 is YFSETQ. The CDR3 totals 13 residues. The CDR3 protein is CASSVEGGRGYTF.

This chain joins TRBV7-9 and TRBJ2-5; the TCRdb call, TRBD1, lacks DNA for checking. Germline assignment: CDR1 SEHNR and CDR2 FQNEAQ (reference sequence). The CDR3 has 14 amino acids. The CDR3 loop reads CASSEGTGQETQYF.

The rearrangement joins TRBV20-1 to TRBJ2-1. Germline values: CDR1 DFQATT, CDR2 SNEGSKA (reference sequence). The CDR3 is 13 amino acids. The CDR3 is CSAQVQSYNEQFF.

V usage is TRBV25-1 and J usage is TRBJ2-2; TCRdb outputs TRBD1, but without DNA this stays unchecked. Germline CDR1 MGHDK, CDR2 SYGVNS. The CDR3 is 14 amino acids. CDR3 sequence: CASSVGTHTGELFF. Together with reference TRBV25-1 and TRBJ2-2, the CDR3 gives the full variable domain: EADIYQTPRYLVIGTGKKITLECSQTMGHDKMYWYQQDPGMELHLIHYSYGVNSTEKGDLSSESTVSRIRTEHFPLTLESARPSHTSQYLCASSVGTHTGELFFGEGSRLTVL.

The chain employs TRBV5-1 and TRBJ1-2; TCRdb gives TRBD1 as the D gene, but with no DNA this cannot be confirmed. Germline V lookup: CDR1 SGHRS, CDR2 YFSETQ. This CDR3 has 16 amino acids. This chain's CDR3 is CASSFDRPGANYGYTF. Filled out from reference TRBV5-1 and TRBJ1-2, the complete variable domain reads KAGVTQTPRYLIKTRGQQVTLSCSPISGHRSVSWYQQTPGQGLQFLFEYFSETQRNKGNFPGRFSGRQFSNSRSEMNVSTLELGDSALYLCASSFDRPGANYGYTFGSGTRLTVV.

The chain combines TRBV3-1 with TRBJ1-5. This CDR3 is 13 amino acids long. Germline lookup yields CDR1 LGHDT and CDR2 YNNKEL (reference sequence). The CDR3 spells CASSQRINQPQHF. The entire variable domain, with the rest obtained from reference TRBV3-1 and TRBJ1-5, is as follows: DTAVSQTPKYLVTQMGNDKSIKCEQNLGHDTMYWYKQDSKKFLKIMFSYNNKELIINETVPNRFSPKSPDKAHLNLHINSLELGDSAVYFCASSQRINQPQHFGDGTRLSIL.

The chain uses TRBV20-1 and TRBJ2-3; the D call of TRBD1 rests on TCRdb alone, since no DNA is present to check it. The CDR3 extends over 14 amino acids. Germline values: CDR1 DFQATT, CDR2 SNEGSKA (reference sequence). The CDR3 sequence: CSASPGGLTDTQYF.

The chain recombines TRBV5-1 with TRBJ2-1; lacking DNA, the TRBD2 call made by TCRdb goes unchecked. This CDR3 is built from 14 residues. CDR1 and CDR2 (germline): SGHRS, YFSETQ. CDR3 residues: CASSLSGAEGPKFF.

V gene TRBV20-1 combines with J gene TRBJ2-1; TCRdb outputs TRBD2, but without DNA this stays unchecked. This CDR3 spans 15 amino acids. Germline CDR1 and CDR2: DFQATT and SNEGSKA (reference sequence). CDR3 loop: CSARGSGRWVNEQFF.

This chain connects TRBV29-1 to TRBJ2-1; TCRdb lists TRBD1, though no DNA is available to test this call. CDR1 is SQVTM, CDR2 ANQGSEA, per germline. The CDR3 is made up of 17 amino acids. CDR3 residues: CSVEDRRTGLGVNEQFF.

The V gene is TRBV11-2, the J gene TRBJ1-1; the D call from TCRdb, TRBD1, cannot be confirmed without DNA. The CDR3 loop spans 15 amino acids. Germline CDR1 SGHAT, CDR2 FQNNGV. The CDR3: CASSARGRVDTEAFF.

The CDR3 region is CASSYSLSSGITDTQYF. V gene TRBV6-6 combines with J gene TRBJ2-3; TCRdb gives TRBD2 as the D gene, but with no DNA this cannot be confirmed. The CDR3 extends over 17 amino acids. The germline gives CDR1 MNHNY, CDR2 SVGAGI (reference sequence).

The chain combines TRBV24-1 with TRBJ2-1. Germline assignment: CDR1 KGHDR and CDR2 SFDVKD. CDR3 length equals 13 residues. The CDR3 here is CATSDYYKNEQFF.

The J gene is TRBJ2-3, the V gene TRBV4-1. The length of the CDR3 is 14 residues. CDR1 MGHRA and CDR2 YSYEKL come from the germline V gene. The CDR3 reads CASSPGSGTDTQYF.

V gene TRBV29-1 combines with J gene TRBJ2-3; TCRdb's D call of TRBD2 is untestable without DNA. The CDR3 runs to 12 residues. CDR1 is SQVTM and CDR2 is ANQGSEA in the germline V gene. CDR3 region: CSVRAVQDTQYF.

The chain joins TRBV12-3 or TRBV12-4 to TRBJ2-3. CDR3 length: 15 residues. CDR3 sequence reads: CASSRLVFGTDTQYF.

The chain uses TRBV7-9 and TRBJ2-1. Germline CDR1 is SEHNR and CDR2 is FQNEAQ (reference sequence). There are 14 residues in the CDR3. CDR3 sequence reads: CASAGEVEYGEQFF.

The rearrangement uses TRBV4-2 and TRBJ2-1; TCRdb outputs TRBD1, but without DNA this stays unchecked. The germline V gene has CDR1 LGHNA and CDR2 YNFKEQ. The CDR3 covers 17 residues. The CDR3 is CASSQAPAGGVNNEQFF.

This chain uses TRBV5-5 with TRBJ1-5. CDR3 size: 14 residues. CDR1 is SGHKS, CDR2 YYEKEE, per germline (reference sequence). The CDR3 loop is CASSRGGAEQPQHF.

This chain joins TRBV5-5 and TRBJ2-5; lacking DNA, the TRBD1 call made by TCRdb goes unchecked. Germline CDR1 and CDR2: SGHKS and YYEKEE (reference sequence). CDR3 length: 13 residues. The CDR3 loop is CASSLGTVGTQYF. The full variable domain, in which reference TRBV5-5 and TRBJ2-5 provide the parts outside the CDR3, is DAGVTQSPTHLIKTRGQQVTLRCSPISGHKSVSWYQQVLGQGPQFIFQYYEKEERGRGNFPDRFSARQFPNYSSELNVNALLLGDSALYLCASSLGTVGTQYFGPGTRLLVL.

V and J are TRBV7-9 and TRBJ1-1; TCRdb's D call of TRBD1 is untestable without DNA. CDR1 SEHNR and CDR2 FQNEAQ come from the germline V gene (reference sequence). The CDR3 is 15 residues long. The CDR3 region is CASSEHRGQGTEAFF.

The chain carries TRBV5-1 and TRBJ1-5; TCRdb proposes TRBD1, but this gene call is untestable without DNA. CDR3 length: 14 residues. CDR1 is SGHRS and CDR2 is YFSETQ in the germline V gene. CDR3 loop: CASSPSGSNQPQHF.

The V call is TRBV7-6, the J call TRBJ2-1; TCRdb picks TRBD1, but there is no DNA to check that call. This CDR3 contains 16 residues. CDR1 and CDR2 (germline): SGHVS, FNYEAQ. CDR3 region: CASSSKPGRGDNEQFF.

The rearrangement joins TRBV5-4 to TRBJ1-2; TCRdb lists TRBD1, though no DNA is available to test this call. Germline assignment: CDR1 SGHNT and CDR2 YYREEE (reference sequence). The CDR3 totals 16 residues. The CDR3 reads CASSSHFTGGPYGYTF.

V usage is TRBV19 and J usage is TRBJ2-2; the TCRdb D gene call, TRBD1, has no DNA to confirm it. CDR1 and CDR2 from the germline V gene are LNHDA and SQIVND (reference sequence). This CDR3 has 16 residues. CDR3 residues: CASRRSRGGDTGELFF.

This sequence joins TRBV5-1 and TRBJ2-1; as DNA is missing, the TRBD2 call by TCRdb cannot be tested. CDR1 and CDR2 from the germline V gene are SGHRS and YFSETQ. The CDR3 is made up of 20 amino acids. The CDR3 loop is CASSLGLRNGTSGSYNEQFF.

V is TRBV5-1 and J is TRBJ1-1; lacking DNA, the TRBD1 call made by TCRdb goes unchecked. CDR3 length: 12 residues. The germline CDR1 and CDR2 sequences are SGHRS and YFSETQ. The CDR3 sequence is CASSLEGRGAFF.

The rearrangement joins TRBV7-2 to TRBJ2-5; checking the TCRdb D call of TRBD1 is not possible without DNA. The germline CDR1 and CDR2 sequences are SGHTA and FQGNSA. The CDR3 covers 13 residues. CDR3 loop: CASSSRGTQTQYF.